The 32 T cell receptor beta chains listed next were all sequenced from one sample in a study of blood T cells in healthy people across ages (dated by TCRdb to 2015 to 2017). Library method: 5' RACE. For sequencing, an Illumina HiSeq 2500 was employed. A second roughly 6 to 12 cycle PCR used a sample-barcoded 5' primer and a J-beta primer mix. In TCRdb, the public reads were trimmed at Q25 with fastp and aligned with MiXCR, with productive beta chains retained. Each record represents a unique CDR3 protein, reported with the most common genes and DNA among its rows. The sample includes about 1.5 million distinct CDR3 sequences, with approximately 42% observed a single time. The top ten clones comprise under 8% of the sample. Sequenced: blood. The receptors stem from a woman between 18 and 29 years old in good health.

This chain uses TRBV15 with TRBJ1-4, with D hard to call. Germline values: CDR1 LNHNV, CDR2 YYDKDF (reference sequence). Trimming took off 1 base at V and 7 bases at J, with 13 bases between the two ends. CDR3 length: 15 amino acids. The CDR3 loop is CATSRGPAASEKLFF. The CDR3 DNA reads as TGTGCCACCAGCAGAGGGCCGGCGGCTAGTGAAAAACTGTTTTTT.

This sequence joins TRBV7-2 and TRBJ1-1; D uncertain. CDR3 length: 14 amino acids. The germline CDR1 and CDR2 sequences are SGHTA and FQGNSA. Trimming took 3 bases from V and 1 from J, leaving 9 bases between them. CDR3 nucleotides: TGTGCCAGCAGCTTTAATCGGCAGAACACTGAAGCTTTCTTT. Its translation is CASSFNRQNTEAFF.

This chain links TRBV29-1 with TRBJ2-6, with a tentative D call TRBD1 (5 bases). CDR1 is SQVTM and CDR2 is ANQGSEA in the germline V gene. CDR3 length equals 14 residues. V gave up 7 bases and J gave up 4 bases, with 14 bases separating them. CDR3 sequence reads: CSAGEGAGANVLTF. The CDR3 DNA reads as TGCAGCGCCGGTGAAGGGGCCGGGGCCAACGTCCTGACTTTC. The full variable domain, with the rest looked up from reference TRBV29-1 and TRBJ2-6, is SAVISQKPSRDICQRGTSLTIQCQVDSQVTMMFWYRQQPGQSLTLIATANQGSEATYESGFVIDKFPISRPNLTFSTLTVSNMSPEDSSIYLCSAGEGAGANVLTFGAGSRLTVL.

This clonotype was recorded a few times. This chain joins TRBV6-6 and TRBJ2-7, with TRBD1 matching 8 bases. Germline trimming cut 0 bases from V and 2 bases from J; bases unmatched to any gene: 3. The CDR3 loop spans 15 amino acids. The germline CDR1 and CDR2 sequences are MNHNY and SVGAGI (reference sequence). CDR3: CASSYSQGATYEQYF. CDR3 in DNA: TGTGCCAGCAGTTACTCTCAGGGGGCGACCTACGAGCAGTACTTC.

The chain employs TRBV18 and TRBJ2-1; D gene uncertain. This CDR3 is 12 amino acids long. Trimming stripped 6 bases from V and 9 bases from J, with 12 bases between. CDR1 is KGHSH, CDR2 LQKENI, per germline. This CDR3 reads CASSWARVEQFF. CDR3 bases: TGTGCCAGCTCGTGGGCCCGGGTTGAGCAGTTCTTC.

CDR3 sequence: CASSPHRLAGGGYEQFF. The CDR3 nucleotides read TGTGCCAGCAGTCCTCACCGACTAGCGGGAGGAGGCTATGAGCAGTTCTTC. This chain uses TRBV6-1 with TRBJ2-1; 13 bases agree with TRBD2. The CDR3 length is 17 residues. Germline loops: CDR1 MNHNS, CDR2 SASEGT. The V and J ends lost 5 bases and 8 bases, in that order; junction bases with no gene match: 12.

This rearrangement joins TRBV19 to TRBJ1-5; D possibly corresponds to TRBD1 (5 bases). V lost 6 bases, J lost 0 bases, and 12 bases lay in between. The CDR3 loop spans 15 amino acids. Germline V CDR1 and CDR2: LNHDA, SQIVND (reference sequence). CDR3 residues: CASSTGTDSNQPQHF. In nucleotides, the CDR3 is TGTGCCAGTAGCACCGGGACGGATAGCAATCAGCCCCAGCATTTT.

This clonotype came up a few times. The rearrangement joins TRBV28 to TRBJ2-3; 16 nucleotides align to TRBD2. Trimming at V came to 3 bases and at J to 4 bases, leaving 4 bases not matched to a gene. Germline CDR1 and CDR2: MDHEN and SYDVKM. The CDR3 covers 17 residues. The CDR3 is CASSFSGLAGGPDTQYF. CDR3 DNA: TGTGCCAGCAGTTTCTCGGGACTAGCGGGGGGGCCAGATACGCAGTATTTT.

The chain carries TRBV5-1 and TRBJ1-2; D might be TRBD1 (6 bases). Trimming cost V 4 bases and J 5 bases, with 15 bases left between them. Germline values: CDR1 SGHRS, CDR2 YFSETQ. The CDR3 is 14 residues long. The CDR3 reads CASSVAGGQYGYTF. As DNA, the CDR3 is TGCGCCAGCAGCGTGGCCGGGGGACAATATGGCTACACCTTC.

This chain joins TRBV7-2 and TRBJ2-1; unclear D gene. Germline CDR1 and CDR2: SGHTA and FQGNSA. This CDR3 has 16 residues. V gave up 0 bases and J gave up 5 bases, with 14 bases separating them. In DNA form, the CDR3 reads TGTGCCAGCAGCTTAGCGAGAGCGCTTTCACACAATGAGCAGTTCTTC. Protein sequence: CASSLARALSHNEQFF.

This clonotype was picked up one time. Being one base from a much bigger clone, this may be a read error. The genes are TRBV12-3 or TRBV12-4 and TRBJ2-5, with a tentative D call TRBD2 (5 bases). Trimming left V 0 bases short and J 9 bases short, with 11 bases between. CDR3 length: 13 residues. In DNA form, the CDR3 reads TGTGCCAGCAGTTTAGCGCCTTTGGGAGCCCAGTACTTC. Translating it yields CASSLAPLGAQYF.

This clonotype was found a few times. This chain connects TRBV4-1 to TRBJ1-2; weak D call: TRBD1 (5 bases). The V end was cut by 1 base, the J end by 3 bases, with 9 bases between. Germline V gene lookup returns CDR1 MGHRA and CDR2 YSYEKL. The CDR3 runs to 14 residues. Here the CDR3 reads CASSQGREDYGYTF. The CDR3 nucleotides read TGCGCCAGCAGCCAAGGCAGGGAGGACTATGGCTACACCTTC.

The V gene is TRBV10-3, the J gene TRBJ2-1; 7 bases are shared with TRBD1. V shed 10 bases and J 0 bases; nucleotides not matched to a gene: 18. CDR3 length: 18 residues. Germline-derived CDR1 and CDR2 are ENHRY and SYGVKD. The CDR3 coding sequence is TGTGCCACCGCAGCCGGTTCAGGGGGTAATCGCTCCTACAATGAGCAGTTCTTC. Amino acid sequence: CATAAGSGGNRSYNEQFF.

The table lists this clonotype with a few counts. CDR3 loop: CASSLALLRTTDTQYF. The CDR3 region has the DNA TGTGCCAGCAGCTTAGCGCTTTTGCGGACCACAGATACGCAGTATTTT. This chain links TRBV7-9 with TRBJ2-3; no clear D gene. Germline V lookup: CDR1 SEHNR, CDR2 FQNEAQ (reference sequence). The CDR3 totals 16 residues. V lost 0 bases to trimming and J lost 2 bases, with 12 bases between them.

The rearrangement links TRBV20-1 to TRBJ2-1; TRBD2 is a possible D gene (5 bases). The germline V gene has CDR1 DFQATT and CDR2 SNEGSKA (reference sequence). This CDR3 is 14 amino acids long. Deletions cut 6 bases from V and 0 bases from J, with 12 bases between. For the CDR3, the DNA is TGCAGTGCCGAGGGTAGACCCTCCTACAATGAGCAGTTCTTC. This translates into CSAEGRPSYNEQFF.

The chain recombines TRBV3-1 with TRBJ1-5; D is unclear. V was cut by 4 bases and J by 1 base, with 11 bases left in between. The CDR3 is made up of 15 amino acids. Looked up from germline, CDR1 is LGHDT and CDR2 is YNNKEL (reference sequence). The CDR3 protein is CASSPSGRSNQPQHF. The DNA of the CDR3 is TGTGCCAGCAGCCCCTCGGGTAGGAGCAATCAGCCCCAGCATTTT.

The CDR3 region is CASSLGTGSFYGYTF. For the CDR3, the DNA is TGTGCCAGCAGCTTAGGAACAGGGTCCTTCTATGGCTACACCTTC. The genes are TRBV5-4 and TRBJ1-2; D may be TRBD1 (6 bases). The germline V gene has CDR1 SGHNT and CDR2 YYREEE (reference sequence). This CDR3 spans 15 amino acids. The V end was cut by 2 bases, the J end by 4 bases, with 15 bases between.

The J gene is TRBJ2-5, the V gene TRBV10-3; the D is unclear. Deletions cut 3 bases from V and 11 bases from J, with 22 bases between. Looked up from germline, CDR1 is ENHRY and CDR2 is SYGVKD. This CDR3 has 15 residues. For the CDR3, the DNA is TGTGCCATCAGTGAAGGGCTCGCCTTTTACAATGAGCAGTACTTC. Residues: CAISEGLAFYNEQYF.

The rearrangement joins TRBV20-1 to TRBJ1-2; weak D call: TRBD1 (6 bases). The CDR3 runs to 14 residues. V dropped 0 bases and J dropped 4 bases, with 12 bases sitting between them. Germline CDR1 DFQATT, CDR2 SNEGSKA (reference sequence). The CDR3 DNA reads TGCAGTGCTAGAGATTCGGCCAGGGGCTATGGCTACACCTTC. Amino acids: CSARDSARGYGYTF.

This chain uses TRBV20-1 with TRBJ2-1; 11 bases fit TRBD2. The germline V gene has CDR1 DFQATT and CDR2 SNEGSKA (reference sequence). The CDR3 spans 15 residues. The V and J ends lost 3 bases and 8 bases, in that order; junction bases with no gene match: 9. CDR3 region: CSARGTSGSTDEQFF. The CDR3 DNA reads as TGCAGTGCTAGGGGTACTAGCGGGAGTACCGATGAGCAGTTCTTC.

This chain uses TRBV10-3 with TRBJ2-5; the D gene is possibly TRBD1 (6 bases). V dropped 4 bases and J dropped 3 bases, with 9 bases sitting between them. Germline V gives CDR1 ENHRY, CDR2 SYGVKD. The CDR3 has 13 amino acids. CDR3 in DNA: TGTGCCATCAGTGCAGGGGAAAAAGAGACCCAGTACTTC. As protein: CAISAGEKETQYF.

This clonotype was counted between two and nine times. The chain has TRBV21-1 and TRBJ2-3; the DNA was not compared with TRBD1, the D call given in the table. TRBV21-1 is labeled a pseudogene. This CDR3 contains 20 residues. The CDR3 region has the DNA TGTGCCAGCACCCATACTCACCCGGGACAGGGCTCGGCTAGCACAGATACGCAGTATTTT. Encoded protein: CASTHTHPGQGSASTDTQYF.

This chain uses TRBV2 with TRBJ1-4, with D tentatively TRBD1 (5 bases). Between the trimmed V and J ends, which lost 6 bases and 2 bases, there was a span of 13 bases. Germline CDR1 and CDR2: SNHLY and FYNNEI. The CDR3 runs 15 residues. The CDR3 DNA sequence: TGTGCCAGCAGATCGACGGGGGTGACTAATGAAAAACTGTTTTTT. Translating it yields CASRSTGVTNEKLFF.

This chain uses TRBV3-1 with TRBJ1-5; the match to TRBD1 covers 7 bases. In germline, CDR1 is LGHDT, CDR2 YNNKEL (reference sequence). V trimming: 4 bases; J trimming: 3 bases; junction bases outside the gene matches: 3. This CDR3 spans 14 amino acids. CDR3 sequence: CASSRGQFNQPQHF. In DNA form, the CDR3 reads TGTGCCAGCAGCCGGGGACAGTTCAATCAGCCCCAGCATTTT.

A few counts support this clonotype. The genes are TRBV7-6 and TRBJ2-1; 10 nucleotides match TRBD1. CDR3 length: 13 residues. Germline V gene data show CDR1 as SGHVS and CDR2 as FNYEAQ. The V gene end was trimmed by 5 bases and the J gene end by 8 bases; junction bases not matched to a gene: 3. The CDR3 reads CASSRDRGYEQFF. CDR3 coding DNA: TGTGCCAGCAGCCGGGACAGGGGATATGAGCAGTTCTTC.

There are a few counts of this clonotype. The V and J genes are TRBV20-1 and TRBJ1-2; tentatively, D is TRBD1 (6 bases). The CDR3 contains 13 residues. The V gene lost 5 bases and the J gene lost 8 bases, with 18 bases spanning the gap. Germline CDR1 is DFQATT and CDR2 is SNEGSKA (reference sequence). CDR3 amino acids: CSAPMGGLEGYTF. CDR3 nucleotides: TGCAGTGCTCCTATGGGGGGGCTTGAGGGCTACACCTTC.

Notes on this clonotype: One junction end disagrees with the germline gene, perhaps due to a read error. The chain links TRBV4-1 to TRBJ2-1; 11 nucleotides align to TRBD1. CDR3 length: 18 amino acids. Germline CDR1 is MGHRA and CDR2 is YSYEKL. As DNA, the CDR3 is TGCGCCAGCAGCCAAGGGACAGGGGGCAATATCTTCTACAAGGAGCAGTTCTTC. This sequence encodes CASSQGTGGNIFYKEQFF.

CDR3 nucleotide sequence: TGTGCCAGCAGCTTAGCGGAGACAGGGGAAGTCTACGAGCAGTACTTC. It encodes CASSLAETGEVYEQYF. The chain recombines TRBV7-9 with TRBJ2-7; 8 nucleotides line up with TRBD1. The germline CDR1 and CDR2 sequences are SEHNR and FQNEAQ (reference sequence). Trimming cost V 0 bases and J 3 bases; bases outside gene matches: 7. This CDR3 region has 16 residues. The full variable domain, with the rest looked up from reference TRBV7-9 and TRBJ2-7, is DTGVSQNPRHKITKRGQNVTFRCDPISEHNRLYWYRQTLGQGPEFLTYFQNEAQLEKSRLLSDRFSAERPKGSFSTLEIQRTEQGDSAMYLCASSLAETGEVYEQYFGPGTRLTVT.

Of note for this clonotype: A read error may explain this, as a much larger clone is one base away. The gene calls are TRBV28 and TRBJ2-1; D is undetermined. V lost 6 bases and J 6 bases, leaving 9 bases between the germline ends. Per germline, CDR1 MDHEN and CDR2 SYDVKM. The CDR3 covers 12 residues. The CDR3 nucleotides are TGTGCCAGCAGCCAAACCCCCAATGAGCAGTTCTTC. Translated: CASSQTPNEQFF.

In regard to this clonotype: This may arise from a read error, as a much more abundant clone is one base away. This chain connects TRBV7-9 to TRBJ2-1; D is uncertain. This CDR3 comprises 14 residues. CDR1 and CDR2 from the germline V gene are SEHNR and FQNEAQ (reference sequence). CDR3 loop: CASSPQVGSSELFF. CDR3 in DNA: TGTGCCAGCAGCCCTCAGGTTGGATCGTCTGAGCTGTTCTTC.

This clonotype came up a few times. J is TRBJ2-7 and V is TRBV5-1, with 8 nucleotides matching TRBD1. J lost 5 bases, V lost 3 bases, and 10 bases had no gene match. The CDR3 loop spans 15 amino acids. Looked up from germline, CDR1 is SGHRS and CDR2 is YFSETQ. The CDR3 DNA sequence: TGCGCCAGCAGCTCCCCCCGACAGGGGAAGCACGAGCAGTACTTC. Amino acids: CASSSPRQGKHEQYF. The variable domain in full, with the rest retrieved from reference TRBV5-1 and TRBJ2-7, is KAGVTQTPRYLIKTRGQQVTLSCSPISGHRSVSWYQQTPGQGLQFLFEYFSETQRNKGNFPGRFSGRQFSNSRSEMNVSTLELGDSALYLCASSSPRQGKHEQYFGPGTRLTVT.

The rearrangement uses TRBV4-2 and TRBJ1-2, with 9 nucleotides matching TRBD1. Losses at the gene ends were 4 bases for V and 9 bases for J; bases not matched to a gene: 9. Germline loops: CDR1 LGHNA, CDR2 YNFKEQ. CDR3 length: 14 amino acids. The CDR3 region is CASSPDRGKESYTF. CDR3 nucleotides: TGTGCCAGCAGCCCGGACAGGGGCAAGGAGAGCTACACCTTC.